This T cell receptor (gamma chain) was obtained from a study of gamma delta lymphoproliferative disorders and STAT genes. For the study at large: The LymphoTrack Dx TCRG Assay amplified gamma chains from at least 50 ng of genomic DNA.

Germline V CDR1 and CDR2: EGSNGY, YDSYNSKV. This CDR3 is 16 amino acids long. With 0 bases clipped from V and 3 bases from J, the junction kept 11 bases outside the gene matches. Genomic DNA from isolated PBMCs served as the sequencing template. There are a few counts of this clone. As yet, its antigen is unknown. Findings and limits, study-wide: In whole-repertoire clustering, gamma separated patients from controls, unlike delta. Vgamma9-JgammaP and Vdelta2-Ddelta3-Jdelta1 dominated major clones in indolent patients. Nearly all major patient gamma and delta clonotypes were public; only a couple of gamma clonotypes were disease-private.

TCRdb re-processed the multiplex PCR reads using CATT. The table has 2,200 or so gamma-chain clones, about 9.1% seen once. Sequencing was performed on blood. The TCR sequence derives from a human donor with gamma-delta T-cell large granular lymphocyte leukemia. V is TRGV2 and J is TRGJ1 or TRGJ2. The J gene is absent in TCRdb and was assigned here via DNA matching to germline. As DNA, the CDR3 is TGTGCCACCTGGGACGGGCGGGAGACAGCTTATTATAAGAAACTCTTT. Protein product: CATWDGRETAYYKKLF.